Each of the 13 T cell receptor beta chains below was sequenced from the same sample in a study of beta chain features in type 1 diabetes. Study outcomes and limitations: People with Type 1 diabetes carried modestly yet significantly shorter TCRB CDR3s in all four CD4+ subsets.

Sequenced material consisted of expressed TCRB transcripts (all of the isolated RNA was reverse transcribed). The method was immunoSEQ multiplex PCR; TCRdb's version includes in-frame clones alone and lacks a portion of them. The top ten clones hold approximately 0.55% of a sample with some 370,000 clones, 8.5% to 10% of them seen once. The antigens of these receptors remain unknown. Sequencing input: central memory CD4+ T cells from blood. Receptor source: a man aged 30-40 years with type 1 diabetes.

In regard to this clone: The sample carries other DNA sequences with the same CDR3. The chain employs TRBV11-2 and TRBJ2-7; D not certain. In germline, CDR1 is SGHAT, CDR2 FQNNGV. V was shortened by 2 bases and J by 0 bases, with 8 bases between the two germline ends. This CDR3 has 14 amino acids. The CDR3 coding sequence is TGTGCCAGCAGCTTACTTGCGGCCTCCTACGAGCAGTACTTC. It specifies CASSLLAASYEQYF.

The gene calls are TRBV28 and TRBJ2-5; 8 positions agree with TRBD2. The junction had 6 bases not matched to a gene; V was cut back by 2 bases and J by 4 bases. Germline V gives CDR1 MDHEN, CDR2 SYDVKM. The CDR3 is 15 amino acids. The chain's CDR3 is CASSLAGGSGETQYF. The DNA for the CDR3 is TGTGCCAGCAGTTTAGCGGGAGGATCTGGAGAGACCCAGTACTTC.

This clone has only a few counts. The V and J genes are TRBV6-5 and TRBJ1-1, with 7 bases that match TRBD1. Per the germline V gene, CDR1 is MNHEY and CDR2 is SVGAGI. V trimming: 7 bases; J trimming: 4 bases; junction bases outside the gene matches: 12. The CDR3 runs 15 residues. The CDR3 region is CASTRTGVGSTEAFF. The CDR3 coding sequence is TGTGCCAGCACCCGAACAGGGGTTGGGAGCACTGAAGCTTTCTTT.

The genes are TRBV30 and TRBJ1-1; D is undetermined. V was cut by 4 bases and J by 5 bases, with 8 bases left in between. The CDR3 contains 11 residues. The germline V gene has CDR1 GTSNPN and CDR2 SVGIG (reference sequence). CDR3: CAWTGRTEAFF. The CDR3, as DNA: TGTGCCTGGACCGGGAGGACTGAAGCTTTCTTT.

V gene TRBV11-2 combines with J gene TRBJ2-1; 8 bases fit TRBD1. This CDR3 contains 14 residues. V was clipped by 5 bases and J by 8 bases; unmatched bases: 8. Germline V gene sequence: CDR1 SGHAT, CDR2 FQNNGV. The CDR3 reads CASSIRGTGYEQFF. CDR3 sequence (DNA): TGTGCCAGCAGCATCCGGGGGACAGGCTATGAGCAGTTCTTC.

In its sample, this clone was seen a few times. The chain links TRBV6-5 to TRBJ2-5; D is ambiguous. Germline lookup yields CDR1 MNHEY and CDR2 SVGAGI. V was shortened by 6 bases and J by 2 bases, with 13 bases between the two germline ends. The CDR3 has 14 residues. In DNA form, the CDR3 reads TGTGCCAGCAGCCCTCCTGTTGTTCAAGAGACCCAGTACTTC. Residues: CASSPPVVQETQYF.

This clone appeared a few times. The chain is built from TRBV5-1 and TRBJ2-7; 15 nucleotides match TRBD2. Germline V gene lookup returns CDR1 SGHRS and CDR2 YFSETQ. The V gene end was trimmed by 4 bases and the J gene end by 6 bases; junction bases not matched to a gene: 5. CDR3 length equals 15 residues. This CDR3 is CASSQRTSGRGEQYF. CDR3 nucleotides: TGCGCCAGCAGCCAGAGGACTAGCGGGAGGGGCGAGCAGTACTTC. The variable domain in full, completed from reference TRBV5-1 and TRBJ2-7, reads KAGVTQTPRYLIKTRGQQVTLSCSPISGHRSVSWYQQTPGQGLQFLFEYFSETQRNKGNFPGRFSGRQFSNSRSEMNVSTLELGDSALYLCASSQRTSGRGEQYFGPGTRLTVT.

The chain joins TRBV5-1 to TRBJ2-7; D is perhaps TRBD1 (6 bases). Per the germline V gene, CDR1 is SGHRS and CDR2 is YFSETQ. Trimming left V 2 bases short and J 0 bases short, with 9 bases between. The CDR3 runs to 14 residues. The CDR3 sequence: CASSFTGPSYEQYF. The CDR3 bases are TGCGCCAGCAGCTTTACAGGGCCCTCCTACGAGCAGTACTTC.

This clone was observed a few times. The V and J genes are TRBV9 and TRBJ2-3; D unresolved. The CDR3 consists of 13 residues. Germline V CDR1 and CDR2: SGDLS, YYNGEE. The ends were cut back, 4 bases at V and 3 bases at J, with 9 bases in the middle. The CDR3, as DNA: TGTGCCAGCAGCTGGCTGGAAACAGATACGCAGTATTTT. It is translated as CASSWLETDTQYF.

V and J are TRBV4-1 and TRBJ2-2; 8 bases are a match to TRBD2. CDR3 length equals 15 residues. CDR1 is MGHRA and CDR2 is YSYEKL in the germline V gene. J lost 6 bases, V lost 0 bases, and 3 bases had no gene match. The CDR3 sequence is CASSQESGSAGELFF. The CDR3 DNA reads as TGCGCCAGCAGCCAAGAGAGCGGGAGCGCCGGGGAGCTGTTTTTT.

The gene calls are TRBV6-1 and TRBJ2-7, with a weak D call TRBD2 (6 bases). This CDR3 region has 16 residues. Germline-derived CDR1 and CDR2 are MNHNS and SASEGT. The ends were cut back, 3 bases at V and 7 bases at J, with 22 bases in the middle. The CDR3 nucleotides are TGTGCCAGCAGTGACCGCGGTGCTAGCGTACCGCAAGAGCAGTACTTC. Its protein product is CASSDRGASVPQEQYF.

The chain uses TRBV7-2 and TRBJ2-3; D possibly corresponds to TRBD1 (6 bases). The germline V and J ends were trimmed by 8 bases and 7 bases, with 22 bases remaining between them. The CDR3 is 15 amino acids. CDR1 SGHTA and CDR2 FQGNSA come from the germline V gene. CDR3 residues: CASSERGGPGNTQYF. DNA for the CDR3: TGTGCCAGCTCCGAACGAGGGGGTCCGGGAAATACGCAGTATTTT.

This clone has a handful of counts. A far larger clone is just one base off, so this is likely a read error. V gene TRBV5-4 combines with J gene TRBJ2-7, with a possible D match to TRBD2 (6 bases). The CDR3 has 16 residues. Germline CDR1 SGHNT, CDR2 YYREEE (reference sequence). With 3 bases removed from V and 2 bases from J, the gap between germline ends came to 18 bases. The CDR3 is CASSSETSLGAYEQYF. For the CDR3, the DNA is TGTGCCAGCAGCTCAGAAACTAGCTTAGGGGCCTACGAGCAGTACTTC.